The text below deals with one TCR beta chain. Its antigen remains unidentified. RNA extraction was followed by reverse transcription into cDNA, which acted as the sequencing template. Sequenced by immunoSEQ multiplex PCR; TCRdb stores in-frame clones only, minus some. This repertoire shows more than 95,000 clones, less than 50% found once; its top ten account for around 1.5%. These data belong to a study of CD8+ T cells in alopecia areata. Regarding the study as a whole: Lesional scalp displayed greater clonality than normal scalp, most notably in alopecia totalis/universalis. Mouse data revealed clearer TCR sharing than patient data did, a gap possibly tied to HLA.

Starting from PBMCs, sorting isolated CD4+ and CD8+ T cells. The J segment lost 6 bases and the V segment lost 4 bases, leaving 16 bases of the junction unmatched. Germline V lookup: CDR1 SGHRS, CDR2 YFSETQ. This CDR3 has 16 residues. V usage is TRBV5-1 and J usage is TRBJ2-7, with 7 bases lining up with TRBD2. Source material: CD4+ T cells sorted from blood. The sequence derives from a human donor with alopecia areata. CDR3: CASSLMTGPGRFEQYF. The CDR3 region has the DNA TGCGCCAGCAGCCTAATGACCGGCCCCGGGAGGTTCGAGCAGTACTTC.